The clone carrying this T cell receptor beta chain was seen a few times. Assay: immunoSEQ multiplex PCR; the TCRdb copy retains only in-frame clones and omits some. The top ten hold approximately 12% of the sample, which has approximately 46,000 clones, roughly 84% seen once. The data belong to a study of blood T cell repertoires in COVID-19. This CDR3 spans 15 amino acids. The germline gives CDR1 SGHRS, CDR2 YFSETQ. V shed 0 bases and J shed 0 bases, with 10 bases lying between them. This rearrangement joins TRBV5-1 to TRBJ2-7; possible D gene TRBD1, 5 bases. The receptor was derived from a human donor in a cohort sampled during active COVID-19. The material sequenced was peripheral blood. For the CDR3, the DNA is TGCGCCAGCAGCTTGGGAGCAGGGTCCTCCTACGAGCAGTACTTC. Its translation is CASSLGAGSSYEQYF.